This TCR beta chain was observed in a study of OX40 agonist ivuxolimab in advanced cancers. For the study at large: It was permissible to have had prior anti-PD-1, anti-PD-L1 or anti-CTLA-4 therapy, and about 40% had some. Broader study findings: There were, on average, more expanded clones in CD8+ T cells than in CD4+. No determination was made of the antigen specificity of the expanded peripheral T cells.

The CDR3 sequence is 14 residues long. CDR1 and CDR2 from the germline V gene are SNHLY and FYNNEI. Between the trimmed V and J ends, which lost 10 bases and 2 bases, there was a span of 16 bases. Using immunoSEQ multiplex PCR, the repertoire was profiled, and TCRdb retains in-frame clones only, with some absent. Of about 66,000 clones listed, around 83% are singletons. With regard to this clone: As yet, its antigen is unknown.

The rearrangement joins TRBV2 to TRBJ2-3; a weak D match, TRBD2 (5 bases). The sequence was collected from an adult with an advanced solid tumor such as melanoma, head and neck, liver or kidney cancer. The sample was CD4+ or CD8+ T cells sorted from blood, taken in a trial of the OX40 agonist ivuxolimab. This CDR3 reads CATQRGAYTDTQYF. CDR3 coding DNA: TGTGCCACACAACGGGGAGCCTACACAGATACGCAGTATTTT.